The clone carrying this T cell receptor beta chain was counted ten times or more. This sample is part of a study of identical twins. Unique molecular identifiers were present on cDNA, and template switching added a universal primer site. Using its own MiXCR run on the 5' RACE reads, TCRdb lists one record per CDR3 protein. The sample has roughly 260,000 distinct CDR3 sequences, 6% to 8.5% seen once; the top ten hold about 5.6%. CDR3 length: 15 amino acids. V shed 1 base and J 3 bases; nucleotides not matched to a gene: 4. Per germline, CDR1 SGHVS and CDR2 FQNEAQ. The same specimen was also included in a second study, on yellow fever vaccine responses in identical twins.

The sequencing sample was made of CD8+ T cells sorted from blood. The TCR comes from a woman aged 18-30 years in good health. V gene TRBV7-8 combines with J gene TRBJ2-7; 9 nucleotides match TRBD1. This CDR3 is CASSLGRDRDYEQYF. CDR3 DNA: TGTGCCAGCAGCTTAGGTAGGGACAGGGACTACGAGCAGTACTTC.